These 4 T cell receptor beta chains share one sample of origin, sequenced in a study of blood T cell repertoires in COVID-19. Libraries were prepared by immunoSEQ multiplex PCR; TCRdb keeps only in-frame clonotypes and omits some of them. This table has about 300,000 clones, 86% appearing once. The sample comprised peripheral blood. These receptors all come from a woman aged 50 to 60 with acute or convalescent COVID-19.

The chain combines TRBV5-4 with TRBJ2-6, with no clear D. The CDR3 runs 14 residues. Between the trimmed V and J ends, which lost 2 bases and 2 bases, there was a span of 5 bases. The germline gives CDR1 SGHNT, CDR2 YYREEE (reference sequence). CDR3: CASSFGPGANVLTF. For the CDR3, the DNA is TGTGCCAGCAGCTTCGGTCCTGGGGCCAACGTCCTGACTTTC.

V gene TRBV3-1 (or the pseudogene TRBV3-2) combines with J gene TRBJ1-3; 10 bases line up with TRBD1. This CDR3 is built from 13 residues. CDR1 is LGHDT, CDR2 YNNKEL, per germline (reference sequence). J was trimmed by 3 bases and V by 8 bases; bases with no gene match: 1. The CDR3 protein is CASGQGVGNTIYF. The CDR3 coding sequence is TGTGCCAGCGGACAGGGGGTTGGAAACACCATATATTTT.

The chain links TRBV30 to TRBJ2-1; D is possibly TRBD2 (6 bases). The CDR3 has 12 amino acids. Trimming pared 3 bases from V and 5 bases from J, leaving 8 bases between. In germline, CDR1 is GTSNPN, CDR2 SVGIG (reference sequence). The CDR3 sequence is CAWRGLNNEQFF. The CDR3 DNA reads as TGTGCCTGGAGGGGACTTAACAATGAGCAGTTCTTC.

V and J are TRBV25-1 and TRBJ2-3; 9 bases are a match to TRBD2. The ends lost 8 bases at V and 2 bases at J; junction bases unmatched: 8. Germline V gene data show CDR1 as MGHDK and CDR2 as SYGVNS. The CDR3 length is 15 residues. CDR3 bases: TGTGCCAGCGTGGGACTAGCATCAATCACAGATACGCAGTATTTT. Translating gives CASVGLASITDTQYF.